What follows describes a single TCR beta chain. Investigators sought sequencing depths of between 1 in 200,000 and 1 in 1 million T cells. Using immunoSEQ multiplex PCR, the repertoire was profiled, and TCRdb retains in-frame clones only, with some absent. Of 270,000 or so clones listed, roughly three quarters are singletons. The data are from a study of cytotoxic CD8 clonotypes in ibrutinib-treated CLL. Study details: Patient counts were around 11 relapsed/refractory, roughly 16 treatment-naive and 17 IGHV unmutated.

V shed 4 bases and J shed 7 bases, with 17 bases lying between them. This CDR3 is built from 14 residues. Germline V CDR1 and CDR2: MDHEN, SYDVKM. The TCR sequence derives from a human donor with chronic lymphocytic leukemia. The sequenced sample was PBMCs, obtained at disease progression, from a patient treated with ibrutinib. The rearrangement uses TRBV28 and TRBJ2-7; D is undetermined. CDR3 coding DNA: TGTGCCAGCAGTTCTAGGGCCCTATTCTGGGAGCAGTACTTC. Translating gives CASSSRALFWEQYF.